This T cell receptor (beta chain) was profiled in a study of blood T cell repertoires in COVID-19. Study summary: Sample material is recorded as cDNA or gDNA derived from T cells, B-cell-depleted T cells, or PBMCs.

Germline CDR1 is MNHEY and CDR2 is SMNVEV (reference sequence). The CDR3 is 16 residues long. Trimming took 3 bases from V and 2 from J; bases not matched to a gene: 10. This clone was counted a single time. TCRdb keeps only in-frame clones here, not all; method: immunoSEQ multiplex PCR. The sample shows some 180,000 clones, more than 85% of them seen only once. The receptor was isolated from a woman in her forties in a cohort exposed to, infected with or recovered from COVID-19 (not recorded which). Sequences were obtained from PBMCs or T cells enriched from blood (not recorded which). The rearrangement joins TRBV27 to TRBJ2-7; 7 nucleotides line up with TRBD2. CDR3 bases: TGTGCCAGCAGTTTGAGGGGTGGGGGGGAACCCTACGAGCAGTACTTC. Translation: CASSLRGGGEPYEQYF.